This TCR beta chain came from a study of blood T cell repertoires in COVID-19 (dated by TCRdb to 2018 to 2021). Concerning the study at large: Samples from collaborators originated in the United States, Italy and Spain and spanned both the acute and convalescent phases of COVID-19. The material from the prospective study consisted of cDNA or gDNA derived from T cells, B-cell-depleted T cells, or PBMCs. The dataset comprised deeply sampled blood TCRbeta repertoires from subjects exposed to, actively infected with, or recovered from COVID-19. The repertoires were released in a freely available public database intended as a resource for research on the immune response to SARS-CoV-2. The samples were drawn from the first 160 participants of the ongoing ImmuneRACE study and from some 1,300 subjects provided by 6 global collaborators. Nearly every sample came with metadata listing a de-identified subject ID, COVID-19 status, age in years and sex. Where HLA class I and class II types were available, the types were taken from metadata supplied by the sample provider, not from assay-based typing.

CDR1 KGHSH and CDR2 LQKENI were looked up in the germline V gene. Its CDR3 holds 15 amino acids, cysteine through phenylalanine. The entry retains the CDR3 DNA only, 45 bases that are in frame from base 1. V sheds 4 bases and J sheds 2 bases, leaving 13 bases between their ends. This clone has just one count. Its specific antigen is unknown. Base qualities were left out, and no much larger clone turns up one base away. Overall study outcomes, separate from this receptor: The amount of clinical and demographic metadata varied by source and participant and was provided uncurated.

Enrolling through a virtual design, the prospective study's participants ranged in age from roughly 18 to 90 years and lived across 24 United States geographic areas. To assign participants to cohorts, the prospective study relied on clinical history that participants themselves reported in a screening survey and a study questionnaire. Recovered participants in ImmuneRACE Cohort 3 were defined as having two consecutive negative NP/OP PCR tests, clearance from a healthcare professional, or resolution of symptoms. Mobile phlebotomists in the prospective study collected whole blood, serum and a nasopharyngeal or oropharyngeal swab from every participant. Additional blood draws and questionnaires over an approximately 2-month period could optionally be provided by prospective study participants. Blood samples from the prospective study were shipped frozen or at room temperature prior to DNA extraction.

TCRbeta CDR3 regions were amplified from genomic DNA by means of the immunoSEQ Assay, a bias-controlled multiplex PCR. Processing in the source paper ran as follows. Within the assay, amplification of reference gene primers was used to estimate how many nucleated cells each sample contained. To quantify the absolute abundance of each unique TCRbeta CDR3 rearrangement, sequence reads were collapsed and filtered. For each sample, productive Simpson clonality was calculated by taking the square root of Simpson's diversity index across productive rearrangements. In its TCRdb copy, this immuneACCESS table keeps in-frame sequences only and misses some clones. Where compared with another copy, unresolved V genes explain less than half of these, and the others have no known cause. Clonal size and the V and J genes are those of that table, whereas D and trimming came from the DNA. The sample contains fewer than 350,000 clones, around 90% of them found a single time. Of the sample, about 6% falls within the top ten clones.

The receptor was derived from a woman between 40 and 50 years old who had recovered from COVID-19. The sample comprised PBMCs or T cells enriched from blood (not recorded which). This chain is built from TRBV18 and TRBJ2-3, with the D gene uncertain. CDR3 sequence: CASSRQVRDTDTQYF. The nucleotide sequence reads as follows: TGTGCCAGCTCACGGCAGGTGCGAGACACAGATACGCAGTATTTT.